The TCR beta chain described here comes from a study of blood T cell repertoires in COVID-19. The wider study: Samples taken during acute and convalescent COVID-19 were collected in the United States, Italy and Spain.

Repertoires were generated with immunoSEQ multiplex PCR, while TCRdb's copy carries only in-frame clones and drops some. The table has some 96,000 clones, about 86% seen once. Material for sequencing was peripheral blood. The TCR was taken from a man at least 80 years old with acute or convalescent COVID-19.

In DNA form, the CDR3 reads TGTGCCAGCAGTGATTCGACAGGGACGAATGAAAAACTGTTTTTT. It encodes CASSDSTGTNEKLFF. This sequence joins TRBV6-1 and TRBJ1-4; TRBD1 agrees at 7 bases. V dropped 3 bases and J dropped 5; count of bases not matched to a gene: 6. Germline V lookup: CDR1 MNHNS, CDR2 SASEGT. The CDR3 extends over 15 amino acids.